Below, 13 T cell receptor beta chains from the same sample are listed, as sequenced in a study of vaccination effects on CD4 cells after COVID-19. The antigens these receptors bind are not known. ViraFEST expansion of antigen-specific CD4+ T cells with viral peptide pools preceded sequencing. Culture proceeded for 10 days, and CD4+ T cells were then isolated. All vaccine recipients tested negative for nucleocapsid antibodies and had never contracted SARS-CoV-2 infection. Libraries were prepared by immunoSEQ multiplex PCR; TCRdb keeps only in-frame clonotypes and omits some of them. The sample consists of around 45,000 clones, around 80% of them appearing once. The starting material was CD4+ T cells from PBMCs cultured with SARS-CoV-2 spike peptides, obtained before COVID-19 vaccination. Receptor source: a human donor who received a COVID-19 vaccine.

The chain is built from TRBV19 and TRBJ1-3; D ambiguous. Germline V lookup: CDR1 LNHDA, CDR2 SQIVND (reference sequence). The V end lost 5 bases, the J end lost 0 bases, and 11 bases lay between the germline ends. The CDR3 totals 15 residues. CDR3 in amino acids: CASSPTVSSGNTIYF. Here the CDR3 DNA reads TGTGCCAGTAGTCCGACGGTGAGCTCTGGAAACACCATATATTTT.

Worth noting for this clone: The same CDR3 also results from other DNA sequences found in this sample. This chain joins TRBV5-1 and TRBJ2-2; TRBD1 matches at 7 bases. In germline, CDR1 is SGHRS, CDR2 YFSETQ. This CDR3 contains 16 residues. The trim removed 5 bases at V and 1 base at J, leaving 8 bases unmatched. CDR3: CASSSFRTGNTGELFF. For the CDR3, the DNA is TGCGCCAGCAGTTCATTTCGGACAGGGAACACCGGGGAGCTGTTTTTT.

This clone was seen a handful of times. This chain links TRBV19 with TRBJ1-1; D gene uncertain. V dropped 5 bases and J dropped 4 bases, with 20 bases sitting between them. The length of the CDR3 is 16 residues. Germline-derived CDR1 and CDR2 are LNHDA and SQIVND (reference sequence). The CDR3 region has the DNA TGTGCCAGTAGTCCGGACGGCGGGGTCCGTAGCACTGAAGCTTTCTTT. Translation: CASSPDGGVRSTEAFF.

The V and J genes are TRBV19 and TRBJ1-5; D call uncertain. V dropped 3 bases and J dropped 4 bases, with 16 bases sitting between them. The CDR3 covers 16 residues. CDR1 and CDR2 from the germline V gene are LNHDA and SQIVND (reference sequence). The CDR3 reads CASSMDLGQANQPQHF. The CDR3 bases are TGTGCCAGTAGTATGGATTTAGGGCAGGCGAATCAGCCCCAGCATTTT.

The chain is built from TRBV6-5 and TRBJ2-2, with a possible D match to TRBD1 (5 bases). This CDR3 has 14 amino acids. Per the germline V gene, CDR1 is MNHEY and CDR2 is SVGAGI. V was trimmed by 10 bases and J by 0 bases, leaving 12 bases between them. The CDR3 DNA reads TGTGCCACGATCAGGGCGGCGAACACCGGGGAGCTGTTTTTT. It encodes CATIRAANTGELFF.

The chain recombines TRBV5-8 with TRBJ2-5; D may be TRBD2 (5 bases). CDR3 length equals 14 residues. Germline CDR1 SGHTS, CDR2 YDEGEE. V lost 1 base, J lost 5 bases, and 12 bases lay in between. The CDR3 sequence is CASSLRPGIETQYF. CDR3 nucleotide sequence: TGTGCCAGCAGCTTGAGGCCGGGGATTGAGACCCAGTACTTC.

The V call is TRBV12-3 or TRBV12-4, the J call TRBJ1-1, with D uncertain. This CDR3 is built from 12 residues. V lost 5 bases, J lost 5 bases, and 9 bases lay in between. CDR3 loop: CASSPDGTEAFF. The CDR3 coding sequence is TGTGCCAGCAGTCCGGACGGGACTGAAGCTTTCTTT.

The CDR3 nucleotides are TGCGCCAGCAGCTTGGGGGACGGGCTCTACGAGCAGTACGTC. Protein sequence: CASSLGDGLYEQYV. This chain joins TRBV5-1 and TRBJ2-7; D may be TRBD1 or TRBD2 (5 bases each). V lost 0 bases and J 3 bases, leaving 10 bases between the germline ends. This CDR3 has 14 residues. The germline V gene has CDR1 SGHRS and CDR2 YFSETQ.

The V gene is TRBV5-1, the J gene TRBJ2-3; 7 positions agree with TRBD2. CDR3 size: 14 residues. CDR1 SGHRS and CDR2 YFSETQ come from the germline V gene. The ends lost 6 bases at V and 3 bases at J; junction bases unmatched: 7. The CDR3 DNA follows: TGCGCCAGCAACCGGGGAGGGGCGACAGATACGCAGTATTTT. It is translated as CASNRGGATDTQYF.

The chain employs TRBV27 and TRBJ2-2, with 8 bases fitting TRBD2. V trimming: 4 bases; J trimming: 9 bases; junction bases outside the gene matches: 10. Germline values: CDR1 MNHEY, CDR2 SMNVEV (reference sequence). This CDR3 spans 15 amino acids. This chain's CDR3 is CASSSRGGASRELFF. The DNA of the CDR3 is TGTGCCAGCAGTTCCCGGGGGGGGGCATCCCGGGAGCTGTTTTTT.

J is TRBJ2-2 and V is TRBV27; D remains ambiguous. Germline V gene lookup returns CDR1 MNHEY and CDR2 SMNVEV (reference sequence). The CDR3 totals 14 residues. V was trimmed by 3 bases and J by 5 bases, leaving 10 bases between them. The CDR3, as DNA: TGTGCCAGCAGTTTTCGTTCAGCTACCGGGGAGCTGTTTTTT. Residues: CASSFRSATGELFF.

This chain's CDR3 is CASSVGGQTTNYGYTF. The CDR3 DNA reads TGTGCCAGCAGCGTAGGGGGGCAGACGACTAACTATGGCTACACCTTC. V is TRBV9 and J is TRBJ1-2, with a weak D call TRBD1 (6 bases). The V and J ends lost 0 bases and 0 bases respectively, with 12 bases between them. The CDR3 has 16 amino acids. Germline V CDR1 and CDR2: SGDLS, YYNGEE.

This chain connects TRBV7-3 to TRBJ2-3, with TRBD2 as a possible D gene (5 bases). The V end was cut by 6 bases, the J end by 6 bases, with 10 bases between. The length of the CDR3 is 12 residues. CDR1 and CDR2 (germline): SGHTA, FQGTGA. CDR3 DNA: TGTGCCAGCAGTCGGTCGGGGGATACGCAGTATTTT. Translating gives CASSRSGDTQYF.